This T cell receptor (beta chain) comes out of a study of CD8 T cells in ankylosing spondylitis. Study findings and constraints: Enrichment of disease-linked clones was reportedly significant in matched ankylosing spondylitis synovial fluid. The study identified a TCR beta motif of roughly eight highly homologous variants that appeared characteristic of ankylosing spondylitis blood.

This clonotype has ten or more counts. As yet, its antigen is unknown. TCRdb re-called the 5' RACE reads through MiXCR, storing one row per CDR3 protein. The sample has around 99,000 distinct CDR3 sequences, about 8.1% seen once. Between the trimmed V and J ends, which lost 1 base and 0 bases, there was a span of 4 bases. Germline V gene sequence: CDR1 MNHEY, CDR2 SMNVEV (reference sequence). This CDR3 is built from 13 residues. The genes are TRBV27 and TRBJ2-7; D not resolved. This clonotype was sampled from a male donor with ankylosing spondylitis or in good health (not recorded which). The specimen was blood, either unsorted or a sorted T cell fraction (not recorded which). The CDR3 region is CASSLFGSYEQYF. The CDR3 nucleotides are TGTGCCAGCAGTTTATTCGGCTCCTACGAGCAGTACTTC.